This TCR beta chain was profiled in a study of T cells in Graves' hyperthyroidism and ophthalmopathy (dated by TCRdb to between 2018 and 2021). Regarding the study in general: Peripheral blood samples were taken at the time of initial diagnosis, prior to any treatment. To identify distinguishing TCR V-J signatures, a discovery cohort of about 95 patients was used, comprising some 45 with Graves' ophthalmopathy and about 59 with stable Graves' hyperthyroidism. Prospective prediction of ophthalmopathy was tested in an independent validation cohort of 18 to 20 hyperthyroidism patients and some 17 patients who later progressed to ophthalmopathy. The roughly 100 discovery patients were randomly split 7:3 into training and test sets. The study also compared thyroid tissue and blood T-cell repertoires from 6 or 7 Graves' hyperthyroidism patients. After blood sampling, hyperthyroidism patients were treated with methimazole at a starting dose of 30 mg daily, and ophthalmopathy patients were treated with high-dose intravenous methylprednisolone. The paper reports TCR Vbeta CDR3 sequencing of 130 to 150 peripheral blood samples: 40 to 45 ophthalmopathy, roughly 74 hyperthyroidism and around 17 progressor patients. Points the paper makes about the study in general: Ophthalmopathy was separated from stable hyperthyroidism by a 13 V-J signature model, with about 88% sensitivity and around 81% specificity obtained in cross-validation and 80%/75% obtained in testing. Most expanded thyroid clonotypes (frequency above 0.001) were also detected in blood, suggesting blood repertoires may reflect thyroid immune responses. In validation, progression to ophthalmopathy was predicted by the model with roughly 71% sensitivity and 72% to 85% specificity, a median of approximately 6.5 months before onset. No statistical method was used to set the sample size in advance, and investigators knew the group allocation.

Taken from cysteine to phenylalanine, the CDR3 has 16 residues. CDR3 DNA only is kept here, 48 bases in frame from base 1. For CDR1 and CDR2, the germline V gene lists SNHLY and FYNNEI. Here V drops 6 bases and J drops 4 bases, and the junction holds 6 bases not matched to any gene. This clonotype was seen a handful of times. The antigen this receptor binds is unknown. Per-base qualities were not stored, and no clone one base away is much larger. Stable Graves' hyperthyroidism was defined as the absence of progression to ophthalmopathy over 18 months of follow-up. Hyperthyroidism patients were newly diagnosed, with disease duration under 2 months, and aged 18 to 65 years. Exclusion was applied to patients with uncontrolled infections, other autoimmune diseases, pregnancy or lactation. Diagnoses were established on the basis of clinical symptoms, serum thyroxine and TRAb, thyroid ultrasound, and orbital computed tomography. Ficoll-Paque density gradient centrifugation was used to isolate PBMCs from approximately 10 ml of fresh peripheral blood. Trizol reagent was used to extract total RNA, and RNA quality was then checked on an Agilent 2100 Bioanalyzer.

The TCR beta CDR3 regions were amplified from the RNA transcripts. The TCR CDR3 was subjected to a first round of RT-PCR using the HTBI primer set and the Qiagen OneStep RT-PCR kit. Libraries were constructed in a second round of multiplex PCR, after which size selection and purification were performed. Paired-end sequencing of the libraries was performed with 100 bp reads on an Illumina HiSeq2000. The original methods were these. Raw data were processed with SOAPnuke, discarding reads with adapters, uncalled bases, mean Phred below 15, or no exact constant-primer or identifier match. COPE v1.2.5 was used to merge high-quality paired reads, and clonotypes were defined as unique nucleotide sequences. MiTCR v1.1 was used to align clonotypes to the IMGT TRBV, TRBD and TRBJ reference segments. The analysis was restricted to V-J combinations with a frequency above 0.0001, which together covered around 99% of the repertoires. The TCS score was defined as F50 (clonal expansion) divided by E x V (chaos), with BLOSUM62-based TCRdist calculated between CDR3 peptides within each V-J. Welch's t-statistics and random forest reduced 500 to 650 V-J features to 10 to 15, which were used in a naive Bayes classifier (R e1071). TCRdb reran the public reads through fastp at Q25 and MiXCR, keeping productive beta chains. Rows are unified per CDR3 protein, each entry keeping the most common DNA and genes. The V and J calls reflect TCRdb's pipeline rather than the authors' work. This sample comprises 600,000 to 650,000 distinct CDR3 sequences, about 17% of them detected only once. The ten largest clones capture approximately 3.8% of the sample.

Sequencing was carried out using blood. This receptor was identified in a woman aged 30 to 39 with Graves' hyperthyroidism. The chain is made from TRBV2 and TRBJ2-1, and 13 junctional nucleotides match TRBD2. DNA sequence: TGTGCCAGCAGGCCGACTAGCGGGAGGTCATACAATGAGCAGTTCTTC. Its protein reads: CASRPTSGRSYNEQFF.